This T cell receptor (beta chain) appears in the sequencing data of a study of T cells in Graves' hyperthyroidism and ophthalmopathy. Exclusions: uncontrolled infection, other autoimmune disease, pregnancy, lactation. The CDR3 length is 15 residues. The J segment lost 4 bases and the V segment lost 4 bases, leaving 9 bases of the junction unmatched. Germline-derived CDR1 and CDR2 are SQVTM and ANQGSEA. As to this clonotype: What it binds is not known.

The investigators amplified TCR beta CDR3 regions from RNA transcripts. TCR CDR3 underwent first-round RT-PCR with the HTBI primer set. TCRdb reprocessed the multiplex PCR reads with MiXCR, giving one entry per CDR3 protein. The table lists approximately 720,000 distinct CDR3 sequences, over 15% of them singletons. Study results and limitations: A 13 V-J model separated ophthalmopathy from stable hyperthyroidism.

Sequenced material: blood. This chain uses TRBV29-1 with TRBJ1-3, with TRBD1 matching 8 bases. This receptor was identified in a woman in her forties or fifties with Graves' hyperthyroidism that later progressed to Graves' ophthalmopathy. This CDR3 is CSVVGQGAAGNTIYF. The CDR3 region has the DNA TGCAGCGTTGTAGGGCAGGGGGCTGCAGGAAACACCATATATTTT.